The clone carrying this T cell receptor (beta chain) showed up just a few times. The sample comes from a study of cytomegalovirus exposure and HLA in healthy donors. Germline V gene sequence: CDR1 SGHRS, CDR2 YFSETQ. The CDR3 contains 12 residues. V was cut by 3 bases and J by 9 bases, with 7 bases left in between. The PCR employed 60 Vbeta primers together with 13 Jbeta primers. Sequencing was performed with immunoSEQ multiplex PCR; in TCRdb, only in-frame clones are kept and a portion is missing. The sample consists of about 190,000 clones, more than 70% of them appearing once. Sequenced material: PBMCs. The chain combines TRBV5-1 with TRBJ1-6; no clear D. This sequence originates from a boy younger than 18 in good health and CMV-seronegative. The chain's CDR3 is CASSSGGSPLHF. The CDR3 DNA reads TGCGCCAGCAGCTCCGGTGGTTCACCCCTCCACTTT.